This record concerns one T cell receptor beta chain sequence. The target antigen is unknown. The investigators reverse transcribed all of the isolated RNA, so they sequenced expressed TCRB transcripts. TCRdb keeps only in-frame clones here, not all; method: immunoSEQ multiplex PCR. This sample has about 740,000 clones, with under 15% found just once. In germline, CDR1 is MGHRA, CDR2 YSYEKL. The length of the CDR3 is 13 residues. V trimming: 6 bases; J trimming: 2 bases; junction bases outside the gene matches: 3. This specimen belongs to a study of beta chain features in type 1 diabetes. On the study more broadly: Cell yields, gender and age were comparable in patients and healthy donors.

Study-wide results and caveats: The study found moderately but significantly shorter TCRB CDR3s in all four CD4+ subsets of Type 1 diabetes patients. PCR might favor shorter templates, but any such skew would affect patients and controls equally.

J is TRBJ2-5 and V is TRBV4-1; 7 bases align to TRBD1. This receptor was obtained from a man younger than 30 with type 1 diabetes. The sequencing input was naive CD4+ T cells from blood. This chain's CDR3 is CASSRGQQETQYF. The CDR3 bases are TGCGCCAGCAGTAGGGGACAGCAAGAGACCCAGTACTTC.